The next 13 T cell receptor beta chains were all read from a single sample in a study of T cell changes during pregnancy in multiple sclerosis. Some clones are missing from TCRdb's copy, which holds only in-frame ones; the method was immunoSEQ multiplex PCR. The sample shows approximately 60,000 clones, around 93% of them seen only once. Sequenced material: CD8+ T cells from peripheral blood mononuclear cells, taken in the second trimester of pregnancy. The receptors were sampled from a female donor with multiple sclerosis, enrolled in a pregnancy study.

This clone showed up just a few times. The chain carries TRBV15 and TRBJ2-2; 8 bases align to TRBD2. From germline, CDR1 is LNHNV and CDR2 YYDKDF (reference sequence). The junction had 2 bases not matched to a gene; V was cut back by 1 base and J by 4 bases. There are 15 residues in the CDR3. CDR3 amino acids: CATSRGAGVTGELFF. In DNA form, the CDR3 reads TGTGCCACCAGCAGAGGAGCGGGAGTCACCGGGGAGCTGTTTTTT.

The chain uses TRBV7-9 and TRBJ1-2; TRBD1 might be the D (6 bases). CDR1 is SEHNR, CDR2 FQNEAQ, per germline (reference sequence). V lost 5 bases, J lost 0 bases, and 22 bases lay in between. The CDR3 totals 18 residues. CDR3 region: CASSPLINGTQTNYGYTF. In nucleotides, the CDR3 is TGTGCCAGCAGCCCACTAATCAATGGGACACAGACTAACTATGGCTACACCTTC.

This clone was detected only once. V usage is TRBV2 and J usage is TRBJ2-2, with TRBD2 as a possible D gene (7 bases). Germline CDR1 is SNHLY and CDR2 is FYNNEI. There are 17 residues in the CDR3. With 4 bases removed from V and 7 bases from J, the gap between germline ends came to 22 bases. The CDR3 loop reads CASSGGEGGVQLGELFF. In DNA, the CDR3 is TGTGCCAGCAGTGGGGGGGAGGGGGGCGTACAGCTCGGGGAGCTGTTTTTT.

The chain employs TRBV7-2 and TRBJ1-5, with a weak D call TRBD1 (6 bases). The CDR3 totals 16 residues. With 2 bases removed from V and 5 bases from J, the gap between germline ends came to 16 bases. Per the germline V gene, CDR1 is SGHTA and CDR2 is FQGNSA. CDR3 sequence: CASSLSRGGADQPQHF. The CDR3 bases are TGTGCCAGCAGCTTAAGTCGAGGGGGGGCGGATCAGCCCCAGCATTTT.

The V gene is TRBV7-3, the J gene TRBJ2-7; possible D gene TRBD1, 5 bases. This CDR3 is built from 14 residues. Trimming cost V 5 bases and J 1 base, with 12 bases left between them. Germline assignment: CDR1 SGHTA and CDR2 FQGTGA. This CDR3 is CASSPLPGSYEQYF. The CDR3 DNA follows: TGTGCCAGCAGCCCGCTTCCAGGGTCCTACGAGCAGTACTTC.

The CDR3 protein is CSVETEETGVSYEQYF. The CDR3 DNA follows: TGCAGCGTTGAAACTGAAGAGACAGGAGTCTCCTACGAGCAGTACTTC. The rearrangement uses TRBV29-1 and TRBJ2-7; TRBD1 might be the D (6 bases). Germline assignment: CDR1 SQVTM and CDR2 ANQGSEA. The length of the CDR3 is 16 residues. V was shortened by 2 bases and J by 0 bases, with 17 bases between the two germline ends.

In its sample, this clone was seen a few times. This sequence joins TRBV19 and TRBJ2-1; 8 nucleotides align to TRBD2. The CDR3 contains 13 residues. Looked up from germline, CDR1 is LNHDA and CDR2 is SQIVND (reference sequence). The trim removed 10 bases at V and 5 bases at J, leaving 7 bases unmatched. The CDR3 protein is CATLAGANNEQFF. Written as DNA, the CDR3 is TGTGCCACCCTAGCGGGCGCAAACAATGAGCAGTTCTTC.

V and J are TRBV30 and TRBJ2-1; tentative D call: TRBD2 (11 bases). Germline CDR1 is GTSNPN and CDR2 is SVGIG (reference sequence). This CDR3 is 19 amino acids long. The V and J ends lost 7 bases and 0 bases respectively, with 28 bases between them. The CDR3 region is CALDRGTSGPSSSYNEQFF. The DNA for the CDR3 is TGTGCCTTGGACAGGGGGACTAGCGGACCTTCAAGCTCCTACAATGAGCAGTTCTTC.

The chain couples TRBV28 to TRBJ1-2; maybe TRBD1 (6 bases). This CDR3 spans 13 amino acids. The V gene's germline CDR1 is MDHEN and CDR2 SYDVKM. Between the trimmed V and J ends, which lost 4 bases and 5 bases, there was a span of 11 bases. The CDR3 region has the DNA TGTGCCAGCAGTTCCGGCAGGGGATATGGCTACACCTTC. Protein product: CASSSGRGYGYTF.

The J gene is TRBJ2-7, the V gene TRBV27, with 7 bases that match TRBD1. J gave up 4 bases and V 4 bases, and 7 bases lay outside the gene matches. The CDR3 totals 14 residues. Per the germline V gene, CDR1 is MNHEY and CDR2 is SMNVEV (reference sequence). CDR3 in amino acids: CASSWTGVGYEQYF. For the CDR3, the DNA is TGTGCCAGCAGTTGGACAGGCGTGGGGTACGAGCAGTACTTC.

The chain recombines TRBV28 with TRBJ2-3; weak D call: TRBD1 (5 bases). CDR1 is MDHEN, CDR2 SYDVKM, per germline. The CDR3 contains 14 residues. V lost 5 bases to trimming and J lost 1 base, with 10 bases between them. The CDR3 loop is CASSPGLGTDTQYF. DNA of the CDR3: TGTGCCAGCAGTCCAGGGTTAGGCACAGATACGCAGTATTTT. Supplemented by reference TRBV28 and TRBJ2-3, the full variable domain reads DVKVTQSSRYLVKRTGEKVFLECVQDMDHENMFWYRQDPGLGLRLIYFSYDVKMKEKGDIPEGYSVSREKKERFSLILESASTNQTSMYLCASSPGLGTDTQYFGPGTRLTVL.

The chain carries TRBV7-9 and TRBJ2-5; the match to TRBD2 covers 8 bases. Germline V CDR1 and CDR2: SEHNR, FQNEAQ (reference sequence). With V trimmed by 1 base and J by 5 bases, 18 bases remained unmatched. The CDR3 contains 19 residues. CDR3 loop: CASSLGGGPGSGSTETQYF. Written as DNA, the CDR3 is TGTGCCAGCAGCTTAGGCGGGGGGCCGGGAAGCGGGAGTACGGAGACCCAGTACTTC.

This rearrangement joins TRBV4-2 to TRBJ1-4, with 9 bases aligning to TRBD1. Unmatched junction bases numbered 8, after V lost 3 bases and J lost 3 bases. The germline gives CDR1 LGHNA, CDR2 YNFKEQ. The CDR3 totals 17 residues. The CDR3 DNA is TGTGCCAGCAGCCACCTCCCGGGACAGGGACCTAATGAAAAACTGTTTTTT. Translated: CASSHLPGQGPNEKLFF.